The TCR beta chain under discussion was sequenced for a study of cytomegalovirus exposure and HLA in healthy donors. General study findings and limits: Cytomegalovirus-associated status was assigned to 164 TCR beta chains. According to reports, the classifier identified cytomegalovirus status with high specificity and sensitivity. Certain sequence variants were highly shared and formed a cluster, and this cluster was likely a sequencing artifact. In a later analysis, at a false discovery rate of 0.05, about 17,000 TCR beta sequences matched HLA alleles.

The CDR3 is 12 amino acids. Germline CDR1 reads MNHEY; CDR2 reads SVGAGI. V was trimmed by 9 bases and J by 3 bases, leaving 11 bases between them. The PCR contained 60 Vbeta and 13 Jbeta primers. Generated by immunoSEQ multiplex PCR, the TCRdb table keeps only in-frame clones and is missing some. The profile shows around 200,000 clones, over 75% of them singletons. About this clone itself: The antigen is not known.

The sample comprised PBMCs. This rearrangement joins TRBV6-5 to TRBJ1-1; D not certain. The sequence derives from a man in his forties or fifties in good health and CMV-seronegative. The CDR3 DNA reads TGTGCCAGTCGTAATAGCCACACTGAAGCTTTCTTT. Its protein product is CASRNSHTEAFF.